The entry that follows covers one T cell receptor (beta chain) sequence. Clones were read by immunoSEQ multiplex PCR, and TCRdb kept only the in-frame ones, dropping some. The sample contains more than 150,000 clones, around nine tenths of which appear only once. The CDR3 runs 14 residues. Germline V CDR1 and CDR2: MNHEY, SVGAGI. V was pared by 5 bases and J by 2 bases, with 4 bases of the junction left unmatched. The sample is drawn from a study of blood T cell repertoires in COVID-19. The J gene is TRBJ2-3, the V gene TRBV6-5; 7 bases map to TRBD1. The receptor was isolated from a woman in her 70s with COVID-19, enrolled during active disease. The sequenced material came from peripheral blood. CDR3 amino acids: CASSRQGFTDTQYF. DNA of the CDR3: TGTGCCAGCAGTCGACAGGGTTTCACAGATACGCAGTATTTT.